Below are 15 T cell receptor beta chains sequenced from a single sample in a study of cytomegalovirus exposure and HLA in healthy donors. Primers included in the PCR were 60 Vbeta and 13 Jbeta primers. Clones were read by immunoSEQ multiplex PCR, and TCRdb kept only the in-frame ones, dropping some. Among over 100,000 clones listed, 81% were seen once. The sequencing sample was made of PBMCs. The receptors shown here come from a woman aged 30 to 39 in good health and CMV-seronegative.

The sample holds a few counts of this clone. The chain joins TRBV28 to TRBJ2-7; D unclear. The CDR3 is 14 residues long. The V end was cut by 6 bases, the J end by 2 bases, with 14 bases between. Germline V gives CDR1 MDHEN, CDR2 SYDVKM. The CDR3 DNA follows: TGTGCCAGCAGCCGAACAAAAAAAACCTACGAGCAGTACTTC. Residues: CASSRTKKTYEQYF.

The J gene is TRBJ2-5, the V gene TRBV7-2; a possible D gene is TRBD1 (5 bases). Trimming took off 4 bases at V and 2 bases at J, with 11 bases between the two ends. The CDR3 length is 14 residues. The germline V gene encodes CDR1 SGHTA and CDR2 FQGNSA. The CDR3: CASSSTGQQETQYF. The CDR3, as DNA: TGTGCCAGCAGCTCCACCGGACAACAAGAGACCCAGTACTTC. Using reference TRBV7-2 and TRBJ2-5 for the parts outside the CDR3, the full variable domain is GAGVSQSPSNKVTEKGKDVELRCDPISGHTALYWYRQSLGQGLEFLIYFQGNSAPDKSGLPSDRFSAERTGGSVSTLTIQRTQQEDSAVYLCASSSTGQQETQYFGPGTRLLVL.

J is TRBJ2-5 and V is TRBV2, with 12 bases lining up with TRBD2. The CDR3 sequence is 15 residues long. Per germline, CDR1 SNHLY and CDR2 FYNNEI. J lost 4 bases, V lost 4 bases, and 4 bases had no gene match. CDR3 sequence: CASSGPLAGGETQYF. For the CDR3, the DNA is TGTGCCAGCAGTGGACCACTAGCGGGAGGAGAGACCCAGTACTTC. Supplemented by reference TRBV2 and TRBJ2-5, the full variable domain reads EPEVTQTPSHQVTQMGQEVILRCVPISNHLYFYWYRQILGQKVEFLVSFYNNEISEKSEIFDDQFSVERPDGSNFTLKIRSTKLEDSAMYFCASSGPLAGGETQYFGPGTRLLVL.

The CDR3 DNA reads as TGTGCCAGCAGCCAAGTTGGGCAGGGCTATGAGCAGTTCTTC. Translated, it gives CASSQVGQGYEQFF. The gene calls are TRBV4-2 and TRBJ2-1; D might be TRBD1 (5 bases). V lost 1 base, J lost 8 bases, and 12 bases lay in between. CDR1 LGHNA and CDR2 YNFKEQ come from the germline V gene. The CDR3 has 14 amino acids.

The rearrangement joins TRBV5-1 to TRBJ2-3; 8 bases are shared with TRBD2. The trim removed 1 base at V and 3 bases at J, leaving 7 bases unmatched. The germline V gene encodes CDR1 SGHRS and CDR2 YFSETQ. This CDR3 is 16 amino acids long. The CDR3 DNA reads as TGCGCCAGCAGCTTGAAGGCGGGAGGAGGAACAGATACGCAGTATTTT. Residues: CASSLKAGGGTDTQYF.

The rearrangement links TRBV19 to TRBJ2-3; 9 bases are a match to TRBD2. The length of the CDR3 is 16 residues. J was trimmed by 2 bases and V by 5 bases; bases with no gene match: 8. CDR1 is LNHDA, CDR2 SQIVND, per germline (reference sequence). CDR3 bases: TGTGCCAGTAGTGGATGGGCTAGCGGGGACACAGATACGCAGTATTTT. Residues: CASSGWASGDTDTQYF. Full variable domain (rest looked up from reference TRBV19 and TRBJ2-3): DGGITQSPKYLFRKEGQNVTLSCEQNLNHDAMYWYRQDPGQGLRLIYYSQIVNDFQKGDIAEGYSVSREKKESFPLTVTSAQKNPTAFYLCASSGWASGDTDTQYFGPGTRLTVL.

The CDR3 reads CASSPFGSYNEQFF. In DNA, the CDR3 is TGTGCCAGCAGCCCGTTCGGCTCCTACAATGAGCAGTTCTTC. The V call is TRBV9, the J call TRBJ2-1; no clear D gene. V lost 4 bases and J lost 0, with 8 bases in between. The CDR3 has 14 residues. The germline gives CDR1 SGDLS, CDR2 YYNGEE.

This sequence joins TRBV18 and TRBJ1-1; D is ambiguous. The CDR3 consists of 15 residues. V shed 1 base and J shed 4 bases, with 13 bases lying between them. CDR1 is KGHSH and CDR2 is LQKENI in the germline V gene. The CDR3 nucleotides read TGTGCCAGCTCACCACTTATTAGGCGGGGCACTGAAGCTTTCTTT. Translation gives CASSPLIRRGTEAFF.

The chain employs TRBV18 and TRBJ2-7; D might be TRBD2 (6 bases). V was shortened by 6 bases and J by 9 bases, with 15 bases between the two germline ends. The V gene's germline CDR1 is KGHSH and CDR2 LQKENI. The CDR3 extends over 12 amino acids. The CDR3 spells CASSSGGILQYF. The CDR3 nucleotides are TGTGCCAGCTCCTCCGGGGGAATTTTGCAGTACTTC.

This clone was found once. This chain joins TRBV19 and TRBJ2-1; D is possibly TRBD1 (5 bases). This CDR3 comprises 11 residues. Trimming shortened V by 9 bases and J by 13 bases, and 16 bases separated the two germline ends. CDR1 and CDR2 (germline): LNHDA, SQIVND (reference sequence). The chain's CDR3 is CASSNKGLQFF. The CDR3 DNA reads TGTGCCAGCTCTAACAAGGGGCTTCAGTTCTTC.

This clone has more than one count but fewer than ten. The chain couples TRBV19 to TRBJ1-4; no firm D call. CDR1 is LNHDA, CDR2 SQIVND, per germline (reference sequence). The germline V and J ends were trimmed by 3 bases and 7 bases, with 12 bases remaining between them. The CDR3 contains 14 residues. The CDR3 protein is CASSIREVGEKLFF. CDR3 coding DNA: TGTGCCAGTAGTATTAGGGAGGTGGGTGAAAAACTGTTTTTT.

The CDR3 sequence is CASSWGVEVRQPQHF. The CDR3 bases are TGTGCCAGCAGCTGGGGGGTAGAGGTGCGTCAGCCCCAGCATTTT. The rearrangement uses TRBV5-6 and TRBJ1-5; D is perhaps TRBD1 (5 bases). The CDR3 totals 15 residues. Trimming removed 3 bases at V and 6 bases at J, with 16 bases between. Germline CDR1 reads SGHDT; CDR2 reads YYEEEE.

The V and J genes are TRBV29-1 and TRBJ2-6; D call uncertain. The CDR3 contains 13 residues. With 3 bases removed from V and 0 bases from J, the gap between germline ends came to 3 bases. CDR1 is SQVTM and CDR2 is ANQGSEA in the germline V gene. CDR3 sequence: CSVEYSGANVLTF. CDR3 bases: TGCAGCGTTGAGTACTCTGGGGCCAACGTCCTGACTTTC. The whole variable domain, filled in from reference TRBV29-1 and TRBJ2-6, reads SAVISQKPSRDICQRGTSLTIQCQVDSQVTMMFWYRQQPGQSLTLIATANQGSEATYESGFVIDKFPISRPNLTFSTLTVSNMSPEDSSIYLCSVEYSGANVLTFGAGSRLTVL.

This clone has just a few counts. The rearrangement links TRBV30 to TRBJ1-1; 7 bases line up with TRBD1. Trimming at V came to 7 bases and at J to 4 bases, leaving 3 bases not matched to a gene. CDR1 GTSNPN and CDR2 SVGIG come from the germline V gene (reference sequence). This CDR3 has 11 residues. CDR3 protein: CASQGVTEAFF. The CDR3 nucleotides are TGTGCCTCTCAGGGGGTCACTGAAGCTTTCTTT. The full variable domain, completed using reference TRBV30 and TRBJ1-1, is SQTIHQWPATLVQPVGSPLSLECTVEGTSNPNLYWYRQAAGRGLQLLFYSVGIGQISSEVPQNLSASRPQDRQFILSSKKLLLSDSGFYLCASQGVTEAFFGQGTRLTVV.

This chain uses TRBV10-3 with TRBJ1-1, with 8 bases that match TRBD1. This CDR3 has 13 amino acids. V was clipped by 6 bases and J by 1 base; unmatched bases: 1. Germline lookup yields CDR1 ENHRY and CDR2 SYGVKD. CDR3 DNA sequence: TGTGCCATCAGGGGGACAGGGAACACTGAAGCTTTCTTT. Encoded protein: CAIRGTGNTEAFF.